The rows below give T cell receptor beta chains drawn from one sample of a study of blood T cell repertoires in COVID-19. Method: immunoSEQ multiplex PCR; TCRdb's copy keeps in-frame clones and lacks some. Of approximately 100,000 clones in the sample, roughly 90% were seen once. Sequencing was carried out using peripheral blood. Every receptor here comes from a human donor with COVID-19, enrolled during active disease. The donor label of this sample is uncertain. CDR3s include the opening cysteine and the closing phenylalanine or tryptophan. A D gene is named only where the DNA matches it firmly. Clone size is not always given. Where it is, it says once, few, many or a class for expanded clones.

clone size,D gene,V gene,J gene,CDR3 DNA,CDR3 protein
.,.,TRBV29-1,TRBJ1-1,TGCAGCGTTGAGTGGCAGGGAGGTAACACTGAAGCTTTCTTT,CSVEWQGGNTEAFF
.,TRBD2,TRBV25-1,TRBJ2-7,TGTGCCAGCAGTCCCCTCGCTAGCGGGGGGGTAGGCGAGCAGTACTTC,CASSPLASGGVGEQYF
.,TRBD2,TRBV7-2,TRBJ2-1,TGTGCCAGCAGCTTTGAGCGGGGGGGCGCCAATGAGCAGTTCTTC,CASSFERGGANEQFF
.,.,TRBV10-3,TRBJ1-2,TGTGCCATCAGTGGGGGAGGGGAGCGTCTAATTTTTGGCTACACCTTC,CAISGGGERLIFGYTF
.,.,TRBV4-1,TRBJ1-2,TGCGCCAGCAGCCAAGAAAACACCGGCTACACCTTC,CASSQENTGYTF
once,TRBD1,TRBV6-5,TRBJ2-7,TGTGCCAGCCGGGACAGGCCCTCCTACGAGCAGTACTTC,CASRDRPSYEQYF
.,.,TRBV6-5,TRBJ2-7,TGTGCCAGTGCCAGGGGTCATTCCTACGAGCAGTACTTC,CASARGHSYEQYF
.,.,TRBV5-1,TRBJ1-1,TGCGCCAGCAGCTTTCTCCCCGGGGGGCAGGCCGCCCAACCTGAAGCTTTCTTT,CASSFLPGGQAAQPEAFF
.,TRBD2,TRBV6-6,TRBJ2-3,TGTGCCAGCAGTCGACAGAGCGGGGGGGCGACAGATACGCAGTATTTT,CASSRQSGGATDTQYF
.,.,TRBV5-1,TRBJ2-7,TGCGCCAGCAGCAGGAAGAGGGCCGAGCAGTACTTC,CASSRKRAEQYF
.,TRBD1,TRBV5-6,TRBJ2-7,TGTGCCAGCAGCTCCGGGACAGGGAACTACGAGCAGTACTTC,CASSSGTGNYEQYF
.,.,TRBV19,TRBJ2-7,TGTGCCAGTAGTTGGGGCAGGGGCAACGAGCAGTACTTC,CASSWGRGNEQYF
.,TRBD1,TRBV19,TRBJ1-6,TGTGCCAGTAACCCTGGGGGGACAGGGGAACGACCCCTCCACTTT,CASNPGGTGERPLHF
.,.,TRBV4-1,TRBJ2-5,TGCGCCAGCAGCCAGATTCCCCCCCAGGCCGGGGTATTAGAGACCCAGTACTTC,CASSQIPPQAGVLETQYF
once,TRBD1,TRBV5-6,TRBJ1-2,TGTGCCAGCAGCCTACTCGACAGGGGGCTGGCTGGCTACACCTTC,CASSLLDRGLAGYTF
.,.,TRBV12-3/TRBV12-4,TRBJ1-1,TGTGCCAGCAGAGCAGGGAACACTGAAGCTTTCTTT,CASRAGNTEAFF
.,.,TRBV15,TRBJ1-6,TGTGCCACCAGCCGCCAGGGTAGTTCACCCCTCCACTTT,CATSRQGSSPLHF
.,TRBD1,TRBV4-1,TRBJ1-5,TGCGCCAGCAGCCAAAATGCGGGACAGGGGACTCAGCCCCAGCATTTT,CASSQNAGQGTQPQHF
.,.,TRBV11-3,TRBJ2-7,TGTGCCAGCAGCCCCGGTGAGGCCTGGGAGCAGTACTTC,CASSPGEAWEQYF
.,TRBD2,TRBV19,TRBJ2-7,TGTGCCAGTGGCTCACTTGGGGGGGGTTCCTACGAGCAGTACTTC,CASGSLGGGSYEQYF
once,.,TRBV11-2,TRBJ2-3,TGTGCCAGCAGCTTAGGCGCAGATACGCAGTATTTT,CASSLGADTQYF
.,TRBD2,TRBV19,TRBJ2-7,TGTGCCAGTAGTACCGGACTAGCGGGAGGCCCCCCGGGGCAGTACTTC,CASSTGLAGGPPGQYF
.,.,TRBV7-3,TRBJ2-7,TGTGCCAGCAGCTCCACCGGAACTCCAGGCGAGCAGTACTTC,CASSSTGTPGEQYF
.,.,TRBV5-6,TRBJ1-1,TGTGCCAGCAGCTCCTTGCGACGGAGTATGAACACTGAAGCTTTCTTT,CASSSLRRSMNTEAFF
.,.,TRBV9,TRBJ2-1,TGTGCCAGCAGCGTAGCACTGTACAATGAGCAGTTCTTC,CASSVALYNEQFF
.,TRBD1,TRBV2,TRBJ2-7,TGTGCCAGCAAGGGACAGAGTTACTACGAGCAGTACTTC,CASKGQSYYEQYF
.,.,TRBV6-5,TRBJ1-2,TGTGCCAGCAGTTACTCGAGCAATAACTATGGCTACACCTTC,CASSYSSNNYGYTF